Each of the 28 T cell receptor beta chains below was sequenced from the same sample in a study of T cell repertoires in cytomegalovirus infection. MiXCR, applied by TCRdb to the reads, yields one record per CDR3 protein. The sample holds 150,000 to 160,000 distinct CDR3 sequences, 20% to 30% seen once. Sequenced: PBMCs. These receptors came from a human donor in good health (CMV status not recorded). Some clones in this sample may be carry-over from other donors' samples.

This clonotype came up a few times. The V and J genes are TRBV4-1 and TRBJ1-5, with D tentatively TRBD1 (6 bases). Germline assignment: CDR1 MGHRA and CDR2 YSYEKL. This CDR3 is built from 15 residues. V was shortened by 5 bases and J by 1 base, with 12 bases between the two germline ends. The CDR3 sequence is CASSWTVGSNQPQHF. The CDR3 DNA reads as TGCGCCAGCAGCTGGACAGTGGGGAGCAATCAGCCCCAGCATTTT.

Regarding this clonotype: Compared with germline, one end of the junction differs, possibly owing to a read error. CDR3 nucleotide sequence: TGTGCCGGTAGTATCTTCGGACAGCCGTCGACCTACGAGCAGTACTTC. Amino acid sequence: CAGSIFGQPSTYEQYF. The V and J genes are TRBV19 and TRBJ2-7; D possibly corresponds to TRBD1 (6 bases). The germline V gene encodes CDR1 LNHDA and CDR2 SQIVND (reference sequence). This CDR3 contains 16 residues. The entire variable domain, with the rest obtained from reference TRBV19 and TRBJ2-7, is as follows: DGGITQSPKYLFRKEGQNVTLSCEQNLNHDAMYWYRQDPGQGLRLIYYSQIVNDFQKGDIAEGYSVSREKKESFPLTVTSAQKNPTAFYLCAGSIFGQPSTYEQYFGPGTRLTVT.

This clonotype was observed a handful of times. This rearrangement joins TRBV10-3 to TRBJ2-7; 9 bases are shared with TRBD1. The CDR3 totals 15 residues. CDR1 is ENHRY and CDR2 is SYGVKD in the germline V gene. The V gene end was trimmed by 4 bases and the J gene end by 0 bases; junction bases not matched to a gene: 4. CDR3 nucleotides: TGTGCCATCAGTGGTGGGACAGGGAGCTCCTACGAGCAGTACTTC. As protein: CAISGGTGSSYEQYF.

The chain combines TRBV7-3 with TRBJ2-5; no firm D call. Germline assignment: CDR1 SGHTA and CDR2 FQGTGA. This CDR3 has 13 residues. The germline V and J ends were trimmed by 0 bases and 2 bases, with 4 bases remaining between them. The CDR3 is CASSLTPQETQYF. The DNA of the CDR3 is TGTGCCAGCAGCTTAACCCCTCAAGAGACCCAGTACTTC.

This sequence joins TRBV7-2 and TRBJ1-5; D call uncertain. V shed 3 bases and J shed 3 bases, with 6 bases lying between them. The germline CDR1 and CDR2 sequences are SGHTA and FQGNSA. The CDR3 sequence is 13 residues long. The DNA for the CDR3 is TGTGCCAGCAGCTTTGACACCAATCAGCCCCAGCATTTT. This sequence encodes CASSFDTNQPQHF.

The chain is built from TRBV12-3 or TRBV12-4 and TRBJ1-3, with D possibly being TRBD1 (5 bases). This CDR3 is built from 15 residues. Trimming left V 5 bases short and J 0 bases short, with 11 bases between. The CDR3 DNA follows: TGTGCCAGCAGTAAAGGGGCCAGCTCTGGAAACACCATATATTTT. Translation: CASSKGASSGNTIYF.

The V gene is TRBV18, the J gene TRBJ1-1; 7 nucleotides agree with TRBD1. This CDR3 is 14 amino acids long. J was trimmed by 3 bases and V by 1 base; bases with no gene match: 2. Looked up from germline, CDR1 is KGHSH and CDR2 is LQKENI. In nucleotides, the CDR3 is TGTGCCAGCTCACCACTACAGGGGTACACTGAAGCTTTCTTT. This translates into CASSPLQGYTEAFF.

As concerns this clonotype: Compared with germline, one end of the junction differs, possibly owing to a read error. The rearrangement joins TRBV7-2 to TRBJ2-1; D unresolved. From germline, CDR1 is SGHTA and CDR2 FQGNSA. The CDR3 is 15 amino acids. CDR3 amino acids: CACSSYRNTYNEQFF. As DNA, the CDR3 is TGTGCCTGCAGCTCGTACCGGAACACCTACAATGAGCAGTTCTTC.

This clonotype was seen ten or more times. J is TRBJ1-6 and V is TRBV2; D gene ambiguous. The CDR3 spans 14 residues. CDR1 is SNHLY, CDR2 FYNNEI, per germline. Trimming took 2 bases from V and 6 from J, leaving 8 bases between them. The CDR3 reads CASSEMRANSPLHF. DNA for the CDR3: TGTGCCAGCAGTGAAATGAGGGCTAATTCACCCCTCCACTTT.

This clonotype was observed many times. This chain links TRBV7-2 with TRBJ2-2, with TRBD2 matching over 7 bases. V gave up 5 bases and J gave up 5 bases; unmatched junction bases: 5. The germline CDR1 and CDR2 sequences are SGHTA and FQGNSA. This CDR3 is built from 14 residues. For the CDR3, the DNA is TGTGCCAGCAGCCTCCTAGCGGAAACCGGGGAGCTGTTTTTT. This gives the protein CASSLLAETGELFF.

This clonotype appeared many times. V usage is TRBV7-8 and J usage is TRBJ2-7; D gene ambiguous. CDR3 length: 13 residues. The V and J ends lost 5 bases and 1 base respectively, with 9 bases between them. The germline V gene encodes CDR1 SGHVS and CDR2 FQNEAQ. CDR3 loop: CASSPTESYEQYF. The DNA of the CDR3 is TGTGCCAGCAGCCCGACCGAATCCTACGAGCAGTACTTC.

This clonotype was counted many times. The chain employs TRBV12-3 or TRBV12-4 and TRBJ2-3; D gene unclear. V lost 2 bases and J 0 bases, leaving 9 bases between the germline ends. This CDR3 region has 15 residues. In DNA, the CDR3 is TGTGCCAGCAGTTTAAAGGTTGCTAGCACAGATACGCAGTATTTT. This codes for CASSLKVASTDTQYF.

Ten or more counts support this clonotype. The chain carries TRBV7-8 and TRBJ1-2, with a tentative D call TRBD1 (6 bases). The CDR3 covers 14 residues. Germline CDR1 SGHVS, CDR2 FQNEAQ. V lost 5 bases, J lost 2 bases, and 12 bases lay in between. The CDR3 region is CASSEGQGNYGYTF. The CDR3 bases are TGTGCCAGCAGCGAAGGTCAGGGGAACTATGGCTACACCTTC.

This clonotype occurred a few times. CDR3 region: CATSRDRVETEAFF. The CDR3 region has the DNA TGTGCCACCAGCAGAGACAGGGTGGAAACTGAAGCTTTCTTT. The chain carries TRBV15 and TRBJ1-1; tentative D call: TRBD1 (5 bases). The CDR3 is 14 residues long. Germline assignment: CDR1 LNHNV and CDR2 YYDKDF (reference sequence). The V and J ends lost 0 bases and 5 bases respectively, with 10 bases between them.

This clonotype was detected ten times or more. The chain links TRBV11-2 to TRBJ1-6; D perhaps matches TRBD1 (5 bases). V was trimmed by 0 bases and J by 7 bases, leaving 10 bases between them. The CDR3 is 15 amino acids. Germline lookup yields CDR1 SGHAT and CDR2 FQNNGV. CDR3 sequence reads: CASSLDVRDNSPLHF. The CDR3 bases are TGTGCCAGCAGCTTAGACGTCAGGGACAATTCACCCCTCCACTTT.

The chain employs TRBV7-2 and TRBJ2-2; D gene ambiguous. CDR1 SGHTA and CDR2 FQGNSA come from the germline V gene. V dropped 2 bases and J dropped 8 bases, with 9 bases sitting between them. The CDR3 is made up of 13 amino acids. CDR3 DNA: TGTGCCAGCAGCTTACTAGTGGCAGGGGAGCTGTTTTTT. It specifies CASSLLVAGELFF. Full variable domain (outside the CDR3, taken from reference TRBV7-2 and TRBJ2-2): GAGVSQSPSNKVTEKGKDVELRCDPISGHTALYWYRQSLGQGLEFLIYFQGNSAPDKSGLPSDRFSAERTGGSVSTLTIQRTQQEDSAVYLCASSLLVAGELFFGEGSRLTVL.

This clonotype has just a few counts. This sequence joins TRBV7-9 and TRBJ2-1; a weak D match, TRBD2 (6 bases). This CDR3 spans 13 amino acids. V was pared by 2 bases and J by 8 bases, with 10 bases between. Germline V CDR1 and CDR2: SEHNR, FQNEAQ (reference sequence). CDR3 amino acids: CASSLPGDDEQFF. The CDR3 DNA sequence: TGTGCCAGCAGCTTACCGGGGGACGATGAGCAGTTCTTC.

As regards this clonotype: Mismatch with germline at one junction end may stem from a read error. The chain has TRBV11-2 and TRBJ1-6; TRBD1 matches 7 bases. This CDR3 has 18 amino acids. Germline V gives CDR1 SGHAT, CDR2 FQNNGV. CDR3 sequence: CASSRPGQTFSYNPPLHF. DNA for the CDR3: TGTGCCAGCAGCCGGCCGGGACAGACCTTCTCCTATAATCCACCCCTCCACTTT.

V usage is TRBV7-9 and J usage is TRBJ2-5; 7 bases align to TRBD1. The CDR3 extends over 13 amino acids. Looked up from germline, CDR1 is SEHNR and CDR2 is FQNEAQ (reference sequence). V shed 5 bases, J shed 4 bases, and the junction held 4 bases outside the gene matches. CDR3 region: CASSHRGGETQYF. CDR3 in DNA: TGTGCCAGCAGCCACAGGGGTGGAGAGACCCAGTACTTC.

This clonotype was seen ten or more times. V gene TRBV7-6 combines with J gene TRBJ2-2, with 7 bases lining up with TRBD1. The CDR3 runs to 16 residues. CDR1 is SGHVS, CDR2 FNYEAQ, per germline. The V gene end was trimmed by 1 base and the J gene end by 2 bases; junction bases not matched to a gene: 4. The CDR3: CASSLETGPNTGELFF. CDR3 sequence (DNA): TGTGCCAGCAGCTTAGAGACAGGGCCCAACACCGGGGAGCTGTTTTTT.

The rearrangement uses TRBV20-1 and TRBJ1-5; TRBD1 is a possible D gene (6 bases). V lost 2 bases, J lost 4 bases, and 12 bases lay in between. Germline assignment: CDR1 DFQATT and CDR2 SNEGSKA (reference sequence). The length of the CDR3 is 14 residues. This CDR3 is CSARSGQRNQPQHF. In DNA, the CDR3 is TGCAGTGCTAGATCTGGACAGCGAAATCAGCCCCAGCATTTT.

Turning to this clonotype: This may come from a read error, since a much larger clone is one base off. This chain uses TRBV7-3 with TRBJ2-2; 8 positions agree with TRBD2. The CDR3 spans 15 residues. Trimming at V came to 3 bases and at J to 5 bases, leaving 5 bases not matched to a gene. CDR1 and CDR2 from the germline V gene are SGHTA and FQGTGA. CDR3 residues: CASSLGGRKTGELFF. The CDR3 bases are TGTGCCAGCAGCTTGGGCGGGAGGAAAACCGGGGAGCTGTTTTTT.

This chain joins TRBV27 and TRBJ2-5; D is uncertain. Trimming removed 0 bases at V and 1 base at J, with 9 bases between. The germline gives CDR1 MNHEY, CDR2 SMNVEV (reference sequence). The CDR3 is 15 residues long. The CDR3 reads CASSLSSGPQETQYF. The CDR3 DNA sequence: TGTGCCAGCAGTTTATCGTCGGGTCCCCAAGAGACCCAGTACTTC.

The V gene is TRBV18, the J gene TRBJ2-1; D is unclear. The CDR3 is made up of 13 amino acids. The germline gives CDR1 KGHSH, CDR2 LQKENI. V gave up 3 bases and J gave up 6 bases, with 9 bases separating them. CDR3 bases: TGTGCCAGCTCACCCTACTTCTCCAATGAGCAGTTCTTC. This translates into CASSPYFSNEQFF. The whole variable domain, filled in from reference TRBV18 and TRBJ2-1, reads NAGVMQNPRHLVRRRGQEARLRCSPMKGHSHVYWYRQLPEEGLKFMVYLQKENIIDESGMPKERFSAEFPKEGPSILRIQQVVRGDSAAYFCASSPYFSNEQFFGPGTRLTVL.

This clonotype was detected only a few times. J is TRBJ2-5 and V is TRBV6-2 or TRBV6-3; TRBD2 aligns across 11 bases. J gave up 5 bases and V 7 bases, and 6 bases lay outside the gene matches. This CDR3 contains 14 residues. Germline V lookup: CDR1 MNHEY, CDR2 SVGEGT. CDR3 loop: CASKPSGRSETQYF. CDR3 DNA sequence: TGTGCCAGCAAACCTAGCGGGAGGAGTGAGACCCAGTACTTC.

The V and J genes are TRBV6-2 or TRBV6-3 and TRBJ1-2, with D tentatively TRBD1 (6 bases). This CDR3 is 15 amino acids long. V gave up 5 bases and J gave up 4 bases, with 17 bases separating them. Looked up from germline, CDR1 is MNHEY and CDR2 is SVGEGT. CDR3 sequence: CASSTTGTIGYGYTF. In DNA form, the CDR3 reads TGTGCCAGCAGTACCACAGGGACGATCGGCTATGGCTACACCTTC.

This clonotype was detected only a few times. The chain is built from TRBV27 and TRBJ2-1; 9 bases match TRBD2. There are 16 residues in the CDR3. The germline gives CDR1 MNHEY, CDR2 SMNVEV (reference sequence). After removal of 8 bases from V and 0 bases from J, the junction contained 8 bases not matched to a gene. DNA of the CDR3: TGTGCCAGCGGCAAGACTAGCGGAGTCTCCTACAATGAGCAGTTCTTC. This sequence encodes CASGKTSGVSYNEQFF.

The CDR3 bases are TGCAGTGCCCGGGACAGGTGGGCTTTCTTT. Its protein is CSARDRWAFF. This chain joins TRBV20-1 and TRBJ1-1, with 8 bases aligning to TRBD1. Germline loops: CDR1 DFQATT, CDR2 SNEGSKA (reference sequence). The CDR3 is 10 residues long. The junction had 5 bases not matched to a gene; V was cut back by 6 bases and J by 11 bases.